One and the same sample provided the 21 T cell receptor beta chains below, sequenced in a study of response to subunit inactivated influenza vaccine. A single record per CDR3 protein comes from TCRdb applying MiXCR to the RT-PCR reads. The data show around 650,000 distinct CDR3 sequences, 15% to 19% seen once. This specimen was PBMCs from blood, taken 12 days after vaccination. All receptors derive from a man between 50 and 59 years old who received an inactivated influenza vaccine.

The V call is TRBV6-1, the J call TRBJ2-1; D not resolved. Trimming shortened V by 0 bases and J by 3 bases, and 9 bases separated the two germline ends. CDR3 length: 15 amino acids. Per germline, CDR1 MNHNS and CDR2 SASEGT. This CDR3 reads CASSEAWSSYNEQFF. The CDR3, as DNA: TGTGCCAGCAGTGAAGCGTGGTCCAGCTACAATGAGCAGTTCTTC.

This rearrangement joins TRBV24-1 to TRBJ2-2; D is possibly TRBD1 (5 bases). The CDR3 covers 13 residues. Germline CDR1 reads KGHDR; CDR2 reads SFDVKD. The V gene lost 8 bases and the J gene lost 1 base, with 7 bases spanning the gap. CDR3 region: CATTGQNTGELFF. In DNA, the CDR3 is TGTGCCACCACAGGACAGAACACCGGGGAGCTGTTTTTT.

This clonotype has more than one count but fewer than ten. V usage is TRBV4-1 and J usage is TRBJ2-1; 10 bases are a match to TRBD1. CDR1 is MGHRA and CDR2 is YSYEKL in the germline V gene. There are 16 residues in the CDR3. Unmatched junction bases numbered 4, after V lost 4 bases and J lost 1 base. The CDR3 region has the DNA TGCGCCAGCAGCCGGGGACAGGGGTTTTCCTACAATGAGCAGTTCTTC. This translates into CASSRGQGFSYNEQFF.

The V call is TRBV7-9, the J call TRBJ2-3; D not resolved. The ends were cut back, 4 bases at V and 5 bases at J, with 13 bases in the middle. Germline assignment: CDR1 SEHNR and CDR2 FQNEAQ (reference sequence). The CDR3 consists of 14 residues. The CDR3 DNA is TGTGCCAGCAGCTACGCCCCCCCGAAAGATACGCAGTATTTT. It yields the protein CASSYAPPKDTQYF.

This sequence joins TRBV18 and TRBJ1-4; TRBD1 aligns across 11 bases. The V segment lost 3 bases and the J segment 8 bases; nucleotides outside the gene matches: 2. The CDR3 is 14 residues long. CDR1 is KGHSH and CDR2 is LQKENI in the germline V gene. CDR3 DNA: TGTGCCAGCTCACCGGACAGGGGGCAAGAAAAACTGTTTTTT. It encodes CASSPDRGQEKLFF.

The sample holds a few counts of this clonotype. This chain connects TRBV20-1 to TRBJ2-3; TRBD2 is a possible D gene (5 bases). Trimming pared 0 bases from V and 0 bases from J, leaving 10 bases between. Germline CDR1 and CDR2: DFQATT and SNEGSKA (reference sequence). The CDR3 loop spans 15 amino acids. CDR3 protein: CSARDLQRSTDTQYF. CDR3 DNA sequence: TGCAGTGCTAGAGATCTCCAGCGGAGCACAGATACGCAGTATTTT.

This chain connects TRBV6-5 to TRBJ1-1, with D tentatively TRBD1 (5 bases). The CDR3 runs 14 residues. Between the trimmed V and J ends, which lost 4 bases and 7 bases, there was a span of 16 bases. Germline V CDR1 and CDR2: MNHEY, SVGAGI. The CDR3, as DNA: TGTGCCAGCAGTTCCCCTACTGCAGGGCTTGAAGCTTTCTTT. Amino acid sequence: CASSSPTAGLEAFF.

In this sample, this clonotype turned up many times. This rearrangement joins TRBV4-2 to TRBJ2-2; possible D gene TRBD2, 5 bases. Trimming cost V 6 bases and J 2 bases, with 16 bases left between them. This CDR3 comprises 16 residues. Germline V gives CDR1 LGHNA, CDR2 YNFKEQ. The CDR3 spells CASSRISVTNTGELFF. For the CDR3, the DNA is TGTGCCAGCAGTCGAATTAGCGTTACTAACACCGGGGAGCTGTTTTTT.

This chain links TRBV6-5 with TRBJ2-5; 7 bases map to TRBD1. The CDR3 is made up of 15 amino acids. V dropped 4 bases and J dropped 4; count of bases not matched to a gene: 9. In germline, CDR1 is MNHEY, CDR2 SVGAGI. CDR3 loop: CASSLNRGLGETQYF. CDR3 coding DNA: TGTGCCAGCAGTTTAAACAGGGGTCTAGGAGAGACCCAGTACTTC.

This clonotype was found a few times. The chain joins TRBV6-1 to TRBJ2-6, with a tentative D call TRBD2 (6 bases). CDR1 MNHNS and CDR2 SASEGT come from the germline V gene. Trimming shortened V by 10 bases and J by 2 bases, and 12 bases separated the two germline ends. The CDR3 runs 14 residues. CDR3 region: CATGGAAGANVLTF. In DNA form, the CDR3 reads TGTGCCACCGGAGGGGCGGCTGGGGCCAACGTCCTGACTTTC.

V usage is TRBV11-2 and J usage is TRBJ2-2; TRBD1 matches at 10 bases. The CDR3 contains 19 residues. Germline values: CDR1 SGHAT, CDR2 FQNNGV. V trimming: 2 bases; J trimming: 6 bases; junction bases outside the gene matches: 15. The CDR3 nucleotides read TGTGCCAGCAGCTTATACTTTAGGACAGGGGGAAGTCAGGCCGGGGAGCTGTTTTTT. Encoded protein: CASSLYFRTGGSQAGELFF.

Only a few counts were recorded for this clonotype. The chain employs TRBV12-3 or TRBV12-4 and TRBJ2-3; 10 nucleotides match TRBD2. The length of the CDR3 is 15 residues. Trimming cost V 3 bases and J 5 bases; bases outside gene matches: 5. The CDR3 protein is CASSFSGTSVDTQYF. The CDR3 nucleotides are TGTGCCAGCAGTTTCTCCGGGACTAGCGTAGATACGCAGTATTTT.

The chain couples TRBV5-1 to TRBJ2-2; D call uncertain. CDR1 is SGHRS, CDR2 YFSETQ, per germline. The CDR3 runs 15 residues. The V end was cut by 4 bases, the J end by 6 bases, with 16 bases between. CDR3 sequence: CASSAAASSSGELFF. The CDR3 bases are TGCGCCAGCAGCGCGGCCGCCTCTAGTTCCGGGGAGCTGTTTTTT. Full variable domain (outside the CDR3, taken from reference TRBV5-1 and TRBJ2-2): KAGVTQTPRYLIKTRGQQVTLSCSPISGHRSVSWYQQTPGQGLQFLFEYFSETQRNKGNFPGRFSGRQFSNSRSEMNVSTLELGDSALYLCASSAAASSSGELFFGEGSRLTVL.

This clonotype was detected only a few times. The V and J genes are TRBV20-1 and TRBJ1-5, with D maybe TRBD1 (6 bases). The CDR3 length is 14 residues. Between the trimmed V and J ends, which lost 6 bases and 1 base, there was a span of 13 bases. CDR1 and CDR2 (germline): DFQATT, SNEGSKA (reference sequence). As DNA, the CDR3 is TGCAGTGCGGTGGGAAGGGGGAGCAATCAGCCCCAGCATTTT. Protein: CSAVGRGSNQPQHF.

In DNA, the CDR3 is TGTGCCAGCAGCTTAGAATCAGTTTCGGGTAGCTACGAGCAGTACTTC. It encodes CASSLESVSGSYEQYF. This chain joins TRBV7-2 and TRBJ2-7; D not resolved. The CDR3 is made up of 16 amino acids. The germline V and J ends were trimmed by 1 base and 3 bases, with 16 bases remaining between them. Looked up from germline, CDR1 is SGHTA and CDR2 is FQGNSA.

This clonotype was observed a handful of times. The chain carries TRBV29-1 and TRBJ2-1; 7 bases agree with TRBD2. The germline V gene has CDR1 SQVTM and CDR2 ANQGSEA. The J segment lost 2 bases and the V segment lost 7 bases, leaving 5 bases of the junction unmatched. The CDR3 is made up of 13 amino acids. Here the CDR3 reads CSALADTYNEQFF. The CDR3 DNA reads as TGCAGCGCTCTAGCGGATACCTACAATGAGCAGTTCTTC.

The gene calls are TRBV24-1 and TRBJ2-3; the D gene is possibly TRBD2 (6 bases). Germline V gene lookup returns CDR1 KGHDR and CDR2 SFDVKD. Trimming stripped 9 bases from V and 6 bases from J, with 9 bases between. The CDR3 length is 11 residues. CDR3 sequence: CATGGSDTQYF. The CDR3 coding sequence is TGTGCCACCGGAGGGAGCGATACGCAGTATTTT.

V gene TRBV4-2 combines with J gene TRBJ2-3; D is ambiguous. V was pared by 3 bases and J by 5 bases, with 12 bases between. CDR3 length: 14 amino acids. In germline, CDR1 is LGHNA, CDR2 YNFKEQ. CDR3 DNA sequence: TGTGCCAGCAGCCAGAAAGGTCGAGGAGATACGCAGTATTTT. Residues: CASSQKGRGDTQYF.

In this sample, this clonotype turned up many times. The genes are TRBV2 and TRBJ2-7; D is perhaps TRBD1 or TRBD2 (5 bases each). The germline V and J ends were trimmed by 7 bases and 4 bases, with 20 bases remaining between them. CDR1 SNHLY and CDR2 FYNNEI come from the germline V gene. This CDR3 contains 15 residues. The CDR3 here is CASKTGQGVSYEQYF. The CDR3 DNA is TGTGCCAGCAAAACGGGGCAGGGAGTTTCTTACGAGCAGTACTTC.

This clonotype was counted between two and nine times. The chain has TRBV20-1 and TRBJ2-3; D not resolved. The length of the CDR3 is 13 residues. Germline CDR1 DFQATT, CDR2 SNEGSKA (reference sequence). In nucleotides, the CDR3 is TGCAGCATTGGAACGGCTAACACAGATACGCAGTATTTT. It specifies CSIGTANTDTQYF.

This clonotype has ten or more counts. The CDR3 sequence is CASSESAARSYNEQFF. DNA of the CDR3: TGTGCCAGCTCCGAGTCCGCAGCACGCTCCTACAATGAGCAGTTCTTC. This sequence joins TRBV6-2 or TRBV6-3 and TRBJ2-1; D gene uncertain. V lost 8 bases, J lost 0 bases, and 17 bases lay in between. This CDR3 spans 16 amino acids. Per germline, CDR1 MNHEY and CDR2 SVGEGT.